These T cell receptor beta chains were read from a single sample in a study of lymphopenia after photon versus proton radiotherapy. Clones were sequenced by immunoSEQ multiplex PCR, and TCRdb holds only the in-frame ones, with some missing. Of 17,000 or so clones listed, 65% to 90% are singletons. This specimen consisted of peripheral blood, obtained from a patient treated with proton-based radiotherapy. These receptors originate from a man between 65 and 85 years old with pancreatic cancer. Each CDR3 is given with its conserved first and last residue.

j_call	v_call	cdr3_length	cdr3_aa
TRBJ2-5	TRBV11-2	14	CASSPEGGIETQYF
TRBJ1-2	TRBV18	14	CASSPRGQGYGYTF
TRBJ2-3	TRBV11-2	15	CASSLVRGSTDTQYF
TRBJ2-1	TRBV4-1	15	CASSQGDRDGGEQFF
TRBJ1-3	TRBV25-1	13	CASREYSGNTIYF
TRBJ2-3	TRBV2	11	CASIVTDTQYF
TRBJ1-1	TRBV19	14	CASSNKAQGFEAFF
TRBJ1-5	TRBV6-1	13	CASSEFGNQPQHF
TRBJ1-2	TRBV5-1	13	CASSLGGSYGYTF
TRBJ2-3	TRBV27	18	CASSLWVNEGISTDTQYF
TRBJ1-2	TRBV6-5	13	CASSYQGALGYTF
TRBJ2-5	TRBV27	16	CASSRRQGLIQETQYF
TRBJ2-2	TRBV27	15	CASSRTGLNTGELFF